This record covers a single TCR beta chain. Its antigen is as yet unknown. An amount of RNA that ranged from roughly 0.45 to 1 ug was reverse transcribed with random hexamers. Across 54 Vbeta and 13 Jbeta, TCR beta CDR3 was amplified with immunoSEQ multiplex PCR. A single record per CDR3 protein comes from TCRdb applying MiXCR to the immunoSEQ multiplex PCR reads. The sample contains some 60,000 distinct CDR3 sequences, approximately 94% of which appear only once. The record originates from a study of CD8 T cells in Susac syndrome. Germline CDR1 and CDR2: DFQATT and SNEGSKA (reference sequence). The CDR3 contains 15 residues. Trimming pared 0 bases from V and 3 bases from J, leaving 12 bases between. General observations from the study: That the number of individuals in its TCR sequencing and HLA analysis was relatively small was acknowledged by the study.

CD8+ and CD4+ T cells circulating in blood were sequenced for TCR beta. Negative isolation yielded CD4+ and CD8+ T cells, and FACS enriched TEMRA cells. Sequenced material: CD8+ T cells from PBMCs. The clonotype originates from a human donor in good health. This chain joins TRBV20-1 and TRBJ1-5; D gene unclear. Here the CDR3 DNA reads TGCAGTGCTAGAGATCGAGGGCAGTACAATCAGCCCCAGCATTTT. This sequence encodes CSARDRGQYNQPQHF.